Below, one T cell receptor beta chain is given with its context. Its cognate antigen has yet to be identified. No much larger clone exists at a distance of one base, and base qualities are not known. Libraries were constructed by 5' RACE. Sequencing was performed on an Illumina HiSeq 2500. A second PCR of roughly 7 to 11 cycles was performed with a sample-barcoded 5' primer and a J-beta primer mix. A unique molecular identifier was introduced onto each TCR beta cDNA molecule by a template-switch 5' adaptor carrying 12 random nucleotides. Each sample yielded at least 2.5 million CDR3-containing paired-end reads. All of the RNA was converted into first-strand cDNA using the Mint cDNA synthesis kit, with a TRBC-specific oligonucleotide serving as the primer. After uracil-DNA glycosylase treatment, a first 18-cycle PCR used universal primers M1SS and BC2_uni_R on all cDNA. The published analysis was carried out like this. For normalization, 1 million high-quality reads, each with a distinct molecular identifier, were randomly selected from each sample. Instead of being binned into consensus sequences, reads that shared molecular identifiers were thrown out. MiTCR, run with a Q25 quality threshold and the strictest error-elimination algorithm, handled CDR3 identification, clonotype clustering and error correction. A nonparametric unseen species model using Euler transformation provided a lower-bound estimate of total TCR beta diversity. The public reads were reanalyzed by TCRdb: fastp trimming at Q25, MiXCR alignment, in-frame beta chains only. Each entry merges the rows of one CDR3 protein and shows their most common DNA and genes. Here the V and J calls rest on TCRdb's processing, not on the authors' analysis. The sample table records around 690,000 distinct CDR3 sequences; 58% of these occur just once. The ten largest clones represent 30% to 45% of the sample.

The 35 to 40 donors, aged about 6 to 90 years, were systemically healthy Caucasian individuals from Russia. Each donor gave around 9.9 milliliters of peripheral blood, collected into EDTA-treated Vacutainer tubes. PBMCs were isolated by Ficoll-Paque density-gradient centrifugation, with at least 6 million obtained per sample. Trizol reagent was used to extract total RNA from the PBMCs, yielding at least 6 micrograms per sample. The percentages of naive CD45RAhigh/CD27high T cells were determined by flow cytometry on a PBMC aliquot from every donor. This sample was included in a study of blood T cells in healthy people across ages (dated by TCRdb to about 2015). About the full investigation: In model experiments, roughly one uniquely barcoded TCR beta cDNA molecule per two T cells was captured by template switching. To avoid experimental bias, donors of different ages were distributed randomly across sequencing lanes. The donors were divided into four age groups: young (average around 17 years), middle-aged (approximately 41), aged (approximately 59) and long-lived (roughly 88). Using the same blood draw, the study looked at two additional independent replicas of 1 million unique cDNA reads for two donors, one aged 18 to 29 and the other aged 80 or older. Age-related changes in TCR beta repertoire diversity were measured in the study by deep sequencing normalized with unique cDNA molecular identifiers. On the study overall, not on this receptor specifically: Compared with the aged group, more naive CD4+ T cells, fewer expanded clones and increased TCR diversity were shown by the long-lived group, suggesting age selection. Because profiling used bulk unsorted PBMCs, naive and antigen-experienced compartments could not be compared conclusively. Because donor CMV infection status was unknown, age-related changes in expanded clonotypes were potentially confounded. Observed TCR beta diversity per million T cells fell roughly linearly with age, and a significant reduction was already apparent by age around 40. Total diversity estimates from one million sequenced T cells were considered lower bounds and underestimates. There was a strong correlation between observed TCR beta diversity and the percentage of naive T cells measured by flow cytometry.

The sequence was collected from a man aged 60 to 75 in good health. Specimen: blood.

The CDR3 reads as follows: CASSPRGLDYGYTF. The DNA reads as follows: TGTGCCAGCAGTCCCAGGGGGCTCGACTATGGCTACACCTTC. The chain is encoded by TRBV27 joined to TRBJ1-2; the central 8 bases match TRBD1. The CDR3, cysteine through phenylalanine, is 14 amino acids long. Just CDR3 DNA is preserved here, 42 bases in frame from base 1. Reading the germline V gene (reference sequence) gives CDR1 MNHEY and CDR2 SMNVEV. Ends trimmed: V by 5 bases, J by 3 bases; bases unmatched to a gene: 5.